One TCR beta chain is described in this entry. This sample was taken from a study of T cells expressing NK-cell markers. TCRdb re-analyzed the 5' RACE reads; it lists each CDR3 protein once, without DNA. The sample data list about 550,000 distinct CDR3 sequences. This CDR3 has 13 residues. Germline V gene sequence: CDR1 SQVTM, CDR2 ANQGSEA. Sequencing was done on a sample of blood T cells: a sorted CD56 or NKG2C T cell subset, CD4+ or CD8+ T cells, or bulk PBMC T cells (not recorded which). This receptor was obtained from a man aged 18 to 30 in good health. The chain combines TRBV29-1 with TRBJ1-5; TCRdb's D call of TRBD1 is untestable without DNA. The CDR3 protein is CSGGQSRDQPQHF.